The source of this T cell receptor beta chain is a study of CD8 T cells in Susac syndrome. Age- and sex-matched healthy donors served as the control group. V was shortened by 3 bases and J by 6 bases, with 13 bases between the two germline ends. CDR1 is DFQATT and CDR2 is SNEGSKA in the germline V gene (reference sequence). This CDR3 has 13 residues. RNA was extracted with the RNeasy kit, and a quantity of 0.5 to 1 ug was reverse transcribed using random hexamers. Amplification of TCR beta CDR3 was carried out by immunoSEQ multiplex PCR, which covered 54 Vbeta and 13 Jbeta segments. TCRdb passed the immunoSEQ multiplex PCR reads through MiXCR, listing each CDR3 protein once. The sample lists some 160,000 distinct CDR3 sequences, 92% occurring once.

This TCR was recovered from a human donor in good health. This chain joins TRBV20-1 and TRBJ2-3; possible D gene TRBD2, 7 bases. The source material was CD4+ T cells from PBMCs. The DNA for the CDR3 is TGCAGTGCTAGCGCGGGGGCTCATGATACGCAGTATTTT. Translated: CSASAGAHDTQYF.